A single sample is the source of the 15 T cell receptor beta chains below, sequenced in a study of cytomegalovirus exposure and HLA in healthy donors. A multiplex PCR was run with 60 Vbeta primers and 13 Jbeta primers. The table came from immunoSEQ multiplex PCR; TCRdb's copy has only in-frame clones and leaves some out. The repertoire holds fewer than 200,000 clones, with 80% as singletons. Sequencing used PBMCs. The receptors shown here come from a man younger than 35 in good health and CMV-seropositive.

Remarks on this clone: This CDR3 is missing its conserved last phenylalanine or tryptophan, likely due to a read error. The chain joins TRBV11-2 to TRBJ1-2; a weak D match, TRBD1 (5 bases). The V gene's germline CDR1 is SGHAT and CDR2 FQNNGV. The ends were cut back, 5 bases at V and 2 bases at J, with 12 bases in the middle. CDR3 size: 14 residues. The CDR3 DNA is TGTGCCAGCAGCCCACTGACAGCGAACTATGGCTACACCCTC. This translates into CASSPLTANYGYTL.

The V gene is TRBV10-3, the J gene TRBJ2-3; weak D call: TRBD2 (5 bases). Trimming removed 2 bases at V and 3 bases at J, with 15 bases between. CDR1 is ENHRY and CDR2 is SYGVKD in the germline V gene. The CDR3 totals 16 residues. The CDR3 reads CAISENPVGETDTQYF. Written as DNA, the CDR3 is TGTGCCATCAGTGAGAATCCAGTGGGAGAGACAGATACGCAGTATTTT.

The chain uses TRBV18 and TRBJ1-2, with no clear D. CDR1 is KGHSH and CDR2 is LQKENI in the germline V gene. With 2 bases removed from V and 4 bases from J, the gap between germline ends came to 11 bases. This CDR3 contains 14 residues. The CDR3 loop is CASSPSSSSYGYTF. The DNA for the CDR3 is TGTGCCAGCTCACCATCGAGTTCTTCCTATGGCTACACCTTC.

Comment on this clone: Other DNA sequences of this sample code for an identical CDR3. The chain uses TRBV5-1 and TRBJ1-1, with unresolved D. Trimming cost V 4 bases and J 1 base, with 8 bases left between them. Germline V gives CDR1 SGHRS, CDR2 YFSETQ. The CDR3 loop spans 13 amino acids. The CDR3, as DNA: TGCGCCAGCAGCCGAGAACGGAACACTGAAGCTTTCTTT. Translated: CASSRERNTEAFF.

This chain connects TRBV19 to TRBJ2-5, with TRBD2 matching over 8 bases. Looked up from germline, CDR1 is LNHDA and CDR2 is SQIVND (reference sequence). This CDR3 is 16 amino acids long. With 4 bases clipped from V and 2 bases from J, the junction kept 9 bases outside the gene matches. The CDR3 DNA reads TGTGCCAGTAGTAAAAAGACTAGCGCTAAACAAGAGACCCAGTACTTC. This gives the protein CASSKKTSAKQETQYF. Full variable domain (outside the CDR3, taken from reference TRBV19 and TRBJ2-5): DGGITQSPKYLFRKEGQNVTLSCEQNLNHDAMYWYRQDPGQGLRLIYYSQIVNDFQKGDIAEGYSVSREKKESFPLTVTSAQKNPTAFYLCASSKKTSAKQETQYFGPGTRLLVL.

The rearrangement links TRBV27 to TRBJ2-1; D is perhaps TRBD2 (7 bases). The CDR3 consists of 16 residues. Trimming took 7 bases from V and 1 from J, leaving 17 bases between them. Germline V gene lookup returns CDR1 MNHEY and CDR2 SMNVEV (reference sequence). Here the CDR3 reads CASTTTGGISYNEQFF. Written as DNA, the CDR3 is TGTGCCAGCACCACAACGGGGGGCATATCCTACAATGAGCAGTTCTTC.

The gene calls are TRBV2 and TRBJ2-7, with 10 bases fitting TRBD2. This CDR3 spans 22 amino acids. Trimming took 2 bases from V and 3 from J; bases not matched to a gene: 25. The germline CDR1 and CDR2 sequences are SNHLY and FYNNEI. CDR3 amino acids: CASSEIQGAGSGRPREDYEQYF. CDR3 coding DNA: TGTGCCAGCAGTGAAATCCAGGGGGCTGGTAGCGGGAGGCCTCGGGAGGACTACGAGCAGTACTTC. The full variable domain, with the rest looked up from reference TRBV2 and TRBJ2-7, is EPEVTQTPSHQVTQMGQEVILRCVPISNHLYFYWYRQILGQKVEFLVSFYNNEISEKSEIFDDQFSVERPDGSNFTLKIRSTKLEDSAMYFCASSEIQGAGSGRPREDYEQYFGPGTRLTVT.

The chain is built from TRBV15 and TRBJ1-5; D is perhaps TRBD1 (6 bases). This CDR3 has 16 residues. V dropped 4 bases and J dropped 0 bases, with 13 bases sitting between them. The V gene's germline CDR1 is LNHNV and CDR2 YYDKDF (reference sequence). CDR3 bases: TGTGCCACCAGCAAAAGGGGGTCGTATAGCAATCAGCCCCAGCATTTT. This encodes CATSKRGSYSNQPQHF.

The V call is TRBV10-2, the J call TRBJ1-4; 9 positions match TRBD1. Germline CDR1 and CDR2: WSHSY and SAAADI. The V segment lost 1 base and the J segment 7 bases; nucleotides outside the gene matches: 10. The CDR3 runs to 17 residues. The CDR3 nucleotides are TGCGCCAGCAGTGAGTTTCACAGGGGGCTTCGGAGTGAAAAACTGTTTTTT. This sequence encodes CASSEFHRGLRSEKLFF.

This clone was picked up a small number of times. The chain joins TRBV6-6 to TRBJ1-1, with D possibly being TRBD1 (6 bases). V was shortened by 6 bases and J by 0 bases, with 14 bases between the two germline ends. This CDR3 spans 15 amino acids. CDR1 is MNHNY, CDR2 SVGAGI, per germline (reference sequence). CDR3: CASRKQDSVNTEAFF. Here the CDR3 DNA reads TGTGCCAGCAGAAAACAGGACAGTGTGAACACTGAAGCTTTCTTT.

This clone was observed once. The chain uses TRBV10-3 and TRBJ2-5, with a weak D call TRBD2 (7 bases). The better agreement between TRBJ2-7 and the DNA end casts doubt on the J call. CDR1 is ENHRY and CDR2 is SYGVKD in the germline V gene. The CDR3 spans 11 residues. The CDR3 nucleotides read TGTGCCGCGTCGGGGGGCTTCGAGCAGTACTTC. It yields the protein CAASGGFEQYF.

The gene calls are TRBV9 and TRBJ2-4; 7 bases match TRBD1. Germline lookup yields CDR1 SGDLS and CDR2 YYNGEE. The V segment lost 3 bases and the J segment 5 bases; nucleotides outside the gene matches: 5. This CDR3 spans 14 amino acids. The CDR3 loop reads CASSGQGFENIQYF. The CDR3 nucleotides read TGTGCCAGCAGCGGACAGGGTTTCGAAAACATTCAGTACTTC.

This chain connects TRBV7-2 to TRBJ1-6; D is ambiguous. Germline assignment: CDR1 SGHTA and CDR2 FQGNSA. This CDR3 has 14 residues. The V gene lost 1 base and the J gene lost 2 bases, with 3 bases spanning the gap. The CDR3 is CASSLVTYNSPLHF. The CDR3 DNA is TGTGCCAGCAGCTTAGTAACCTATAATTCACCCCTCCACTTT. The full variable domain, in which reference TRBV7-2 and TRBJ1-6 provide the parts outside the CDR3, is GAGVSQSPSNKVTEKGKDVELRCDPISGHTALYWYRQSLGQGLEFLIYFQGNSAPDKSGLPSDRFSAERTGGSVSTLTIQRTQQEDSAVYLCASSLVTYNSPLHFGNGTRLTVT.

A note on this clone: Germline is not matched at one junction end, which may reflect a read error. This chain links TRBV13 with TRBJ2-7; tentative D call: TRBD2 (5 bases). Per germline, CDR1 PRHDT and CDR2 FYEKMQ (reference sequence). The CDR3 length is 14 residues. CDR3 in amino acids: CAISLGRSTYEQYF. DNA for the CDR3: TGTGCCATCAGCTTAGGGAGAAGCACCTACGAGCAGTACTTC.

The CDR3 loop reads CAWSEQGSTEAFF. In DNA, the CDR3 is TGTGCCTGGAGTGAACAGGGGAGCACTGAAGCTTTCTTT. This rearrangement joins TRBV30 to TRBJ1-1, with 7 nucleotides matching TRBD1. Germline V gives CDR1 GTSNPN, CDR2 SVGIG (reference sequence). The CDR3 contains 13 residues. Unmatched junction bases numbered 3, after V lost 1 base and J lost 4 bases. Supplemented by reference TRBV30 and TRBJ1-1, the full variable domain reads SQTIHQWPATLVQPVGSPLSLECTVEGTSNPNLYWYRQAAGRGLQLLFYSVGIGQISSEVPQNLSASRPQDRQFILSSKKLLLSDSGFYLCAWSEQGSTEAFFGQGTRLTVV.